This is a list of T cell receptor beta chains from one sample in a study of metastatic and nonmetastatic thyroid tumors. TCRdb reprocessed the PCR reads via MiXCR. The data show approximately 31,000 clones, 30% seen once. Sequencing input: blood. Receptors were obtained from a female donor with papillary thyroid cancer or a benign thyroid nodule (not recorded which). Some clones in this sample may be carry-over from other donors' samples. The CDR3 runs from the conserved cysteine through the conserved F or W. D genes are given only for firm matches. The size of a clone is reported for some rows only, either as once, few or many, or as a class for expanded clones.

V gene	D gene	clone size	J gene	CDR3 protein	CDR3 DNA
TRBV11-2	TRBD1	NA	TRBJ1-6	CASSLVGQGSPLHF	TGTGCCAGCAGCTTAGTGGGACAGGGGTCACCCCTCCACTTT
TRBV19	NA	NA	TRBJ1-2	CASSRQSSGGYTF	TGTGCCAGTAGTAGACAGAGTTCCGGCGGCTACACCTTC
TRBV12-3/TRBV12-4	NA	medium-sized	TRBJ2-6	CASRDSSSGANVLTF	TGTGCCAGCAGGGACAGTAGCTCTGGGGCCAACGTCCTGACTTTC
TRBV28	NA	NA	TRBJ2-7	CASSPDTYEQYF	TGTGCCAGCAGCCCGGACACTTACGAGCAGTACTTC
TRBV7-9	NA	NA	TRBJ2-7	CASGPGGMSYEQYF	TGTGCCAGCGGCCCAGGTGGCATGTCCTACGAGCAGTACTTC
TRBV25-1	NA	many	TRBJ1-2	CASRREGTYGYTF	TGTGCCAGCAGGAGGGAGGGGACCTATGGCTACACCTTC
TRBV19	NA	NA	TRBJ2-7	CASGSWIEQYF	TGTGCCAGTGGGTCTTGGATCGAGCAGTACTTC
TRBV7-8	TRBD2	many	TRBJ2-3	CASSKDGGVGDTQYF	TGTGCCAGCAGCAAGGACGGGGGGGTGGGAGATACGCAGTATTTT
TRBV15	TRBD1	few	TRBJ1-5	CATSRGQGIQPQHF	TGTGCCACCAGCAGAGGACAGGGGATTCAGCCCCAGCATTTT
TRBV11-2	TRBD2	NA	TRBJ2-1	CASSLDRGSDEQFF	TGTGCCAGCAGCTTAGATCGCGGGAGCGATGAGCAGTTCTTC
TRBV6-5	NA	few	TRBJ2-2	CASSYTIGPGGELFF	TGTGCCAGCAGTTATACCATAGGGCCGGGCGGGGAGCTGTTTTTT
TRBV6-1	NA	medium-sized	TRBJ2-1	CASSESPSRYNEQFF	TGTGCCAGCAGTGAGTCCCCCAGTAGATACAATGAGCAGTTCTTC
TRBV7-9	NA	NA	TRBJ2-5	CASSLGGSSQETQYF	TGTGCCAGCAGCTTAGGAGGGTCCTCTCAGGAGACCCAGTACTTC
TRBV20-1	TRBD2	NA	TRBJ2-3	CSASIPGGRDTQYF	TGCAGTGCTTCAATTCCGGGGGGAAGAGATACGCAGTATTTT
TRBV11-2	NA	NA	TRBJ1-2	CASSLEGPAIYGYTF	TGTGCCAGCAGCTTAGAGGGGCCAGCTATCTATGGCTACACCTTC
TRBV11-2	NA	NA	TRBJ2-1	CASSLGGGSYNEQFF	TGTGCCAGCAGCTTAGGAGGGGGGTCCTACAATGAGCAGTTCTTC
TRBV6-1	NA	NA	TRBJ2-3	CASSETWLLDTQYF	TGTGCCAGCAGTGAAACCTGGCTGCTCGATACGCAGTATTTT
TRBV12-3/TRBV12-4	NA	NA	TRBJ2-3	CASSSTDTQYF	TGTGCCAGTTCGAGCACAGATACGCAGTATTTT
TRBV28	TRBD1	NA	TRBJ2-7	CASRAGTGVYEQYF	TGTGCCAGCAGGGCCGGGACAGGGGTCTACGAGCAGTACTTC
TRBV28	NA	few	TRBJ1-1	CASSLGGNTEAFF	TGTGCCAGCAGTTTGGGTGGGAACACTGAAGCTTTCTTT
TRBV6-1	TRBD1	medium-sized	TRBJ1-2	CASSEASGGGGYTF	TGTGCCAGCAGTGAAGCGTCAGGGGGCGGTGGCTACACCTTC
TRBV30	TRBD2	NA	TRBJ2-7	CAWTSGYEQYF	TGTGCCTGGACTAGCGGCTACGAGCAGTACTTC
TRBV4-3	TRBD2	NA	TRBJ2-3	CASSSVLAGDLTDTQYF	TGCGCCAGCAGCTCCGTTCTAGCGGGGGACCTCACAGATACGCAGTATTTT
TRBV18	NA	many	TRBJ2-7	CASSPFRDQRYEQYF	TGTGCCAGCTCACCTTTTCGGGACCAGCGCTACGAGCAGTACTTC
TRBV6-1	NA	NA	TRBJ2-3	CASSLGAPDTQYF	TGTGCCAGCAGCCTCGGAGCGCCAGATACGCAGTATTTT
TRBV6-5	TRBD1	medium-sized	TRBJ2-7	CASSYSGQGGDDEQYF	TGTGCCAGCAGTTACTCCGGACAGGGAGGAGATGACGAGCAGTACTTC
TRBV2	TRBD2	NA	TRBJ2-1	CASSLSGATYNEQFF	TGTGCCAGCAGTCTTAGCGGGGCCACCTACAATGAGCAGTTCTTC
TRBV12-3/TRBV12-4	NA	many	TRBJ2-2	CASRGRTNTGELFF	TGTGCCAGCAGAGGACGCACGAACACCGGGGAGCTGTTTTTT
TRBV18	NA	few	TRBJ2-1	CASSPAVGEQFF	TGTGCCAGCTCACCCGCGGTGGGCGAGCAGTTCTTC
TRBV19	TRBD2	NA	TRBJ2-1	CASSIGSGSVGEQFF	TGTGCCAGTAGTATAGGAAGCGGGAGTGTTGGAGAGCAGTTCTTC
TRBV24-1	NA	few	TRBJ2-3	CATSGLETRDTQYF	TGTGCCACCAGTGGTCTGGAGACCCGGGATACGCAGTATTTT
TRBV28	TRBD2	few	TRBJ2-7	CASRSTGTSGRGEQYF	TGTGCCAGCCGGTCCACCGGGACTAGCGGGAGAGGTGAGCAGTACTTC